The 19 T cell receptor beta chains listed next were all sequenced from one sample in a study of Ad26.COV2.S vaccination and SARS-CoV-2 variants. Indicated treatment: about 20 received Ad26.COV2.S at low or high dose, single or two shots; about 5 received placebo; per-sample allocation not given. Following the first vaccine or placebo injection, samples were taken on day 63. The repertoire was sequenced with immunoSEQ multiplex PCR; TCRdb's copy has only in-frame clones and lacks some. The sample lists around 250,000 clones; 87% were seen once. Sequencing was performed on peripheral blood, taken in a trial of Ad26.COV2.S vaccine versus placebo. The receptors stem from a person between 18 and 59 years old who received the Ad26.COV2.S COVID-19 vaccine or a placebo.

The chain is built from TRBV19 and TRBJ2-3, with TRBD2 identical over 7 bases. Germline V CDR1 and CDR2: LNHDA, SQIVND (reference sequence). CDR3 size: 14 residues. Trimming at V came to 9 bases and at J to 6 bases, leaving 12 bases not matched to a gene. CDR3 coding DNA: TGTGCCAGCGCGTTCGGAGTGGGGGGGGATACGCAGTATTTT. This encodes CASAFGVGGDTQYF.

This clone came up once. The chain combines TRBV6-4 with TRBJ2-2; TRBD2 agrees at 13 bases. CDR1 and CDR2 (germline): MRHNA, SNTAGT. With 6 bases clipped from V and 11 bases from J, the junction kept 0 bases outside the gene matches. The CDR3 runs to 12 residues. Written as DNA, the CDR3 is TGTGCCAGCAGGGGACTAGCGGGAGAGCTGTTTTTT. Translating gives CASRGLAGELFF.

The CDR3 spells CASKDGGGGAYDTQYF. Written as DNA, the CDR3 is TGCGCCAGCAAAGACGGGGGCGGGGGGGCGTACGATACGCAGTATTTT. This rearrangement joins TRBV4-1 to TRBJ2-3; 9 bases align to TRBD2. This CDR3 has 16 amino acids. After removal of 7 bases from V and 6 bases from J, the junction contained 14 bases not matched to a gene. Per the germline V gene, CDR1 is MGHRA and CDR2 is YSYEKL.

This rearrangement joins TRBV7-8 to TRBJ2-1, with D unclear. Germline V gene sequence: CDR1 SGHVS, CDR2 FQNEAQ. CDR3 length: 15 residues. The ends were cut back, 5 bases at V and 0 bases at J, with 11 bases in the middle. CDR3: CASSPAFPSYNEQFF. Written as DNA, the CDR3 is TGTGCCAGCAGCCCAGCATTCCCCTCCTACAATGAGCAGTTCTTC.

The rearrangement links TRBV19 to TRBJ1-1, with D possibly TRBD1 on 5 matching bases. Germline V lookup: CDR1 LNHDA, CDR2 SQIVND (reference sequence). V was trimmed by 2 bases and J by 3 bases, leaving 10 bases between them. This CDR3 is built from 14 residues. The CDR3 loop is CASSISRADTEAFF. The CDR3 bases are TGTGCCAGTAGTATATCCAGGGCGGACACTGAAGCTTTCTTT. The full variable domain, completed using reference TRBV19 and TRBJ1-1, is DGGITQSPKYLFRKEGQNVTLSCEQNLNHDAMYWYRQDPGQGLRLIYYSQIVNDFQKGDIAEGYSVSREKKESFPLTVTSAQKNPTAFYLCASSISRADTEAFFGQGTRLTVV.

This clone was seen once. The chain joins TRBV6-6 to TRBJ1-1; D gene ambiguous. CDR1 and CDR2 from the germline V gene are MNHNY and SVGAGI (reference sequence). V was clipped by 6 bases and J by 1 base, with 9 bases between them. The CDR3 extends over 13 amino acids. The CDR3 DNA follows: TGTGCCAGCAGCCCGATTTGGAACACTGAAGCTTTCTTT. Translating gives CASSPIWNTEAFF.

The chain is built from TRBV15 and TRBJ2-1; D ambiguous. Germline CDR1 LNHNV, CDR2 YYDKDF (reference sequence). Deletions cut 4 bases from V and 1 base from J, with 11 bases between. The CDR3 covers 15 residues. The CDR3 coding sequence is TGTGCCACCAGCATCGGGCGGAATTCCTACAATGAGCAGTTCTTC. Amino acid sequence: CATSIGRNSYNEQFF.

The chain joins TRBV3-1 (or the pseudogene TRBV3-2) to TRBJ1-1, with no clear D. The CDR3 extends over 11 amino acids. CDR1 and CDR2 (germline): LGHDT, YNNKEL (reference sequence). V was shortened by 1 base and J by 11 bases, with 8 bases between the two germline ends. CDR3 in amino acids: CASSQGLGAFF. CDR3 in DNA: TGTGCCAGCAGCCAAGGTCTCGGCGCTTTCTTT.

The genes are TRBV2 and TRBJ1-6; 7 bases line up with TRBD1. CDR1 is SNHLY and CDR2 is FYNNEI in the germline V gene. The CDR3 extends over 14 amino acids. The V gene end was trimmed by 1 base and the J gene end by 11 bases; junction bases not matched to a gene: 5. CDR3 DNA: TGTGCCAGCAGTGAAGGAGCAGGGGGGCCACCCCTCCACTTT. As protein: CASSEGAGGPPLHF.

The V and J genes are TRBV30 and TRBJ1-1, with 7 bases lining up with TRBD1. CDR1 is GTSNPN and CDR2 is SVGIG in the germline V gene (reference sequence). The V and J ends lost 4 bases and 1 base, in that order; junction bases with no gene match: 3. CDR3 length: 13 residues. CDR3: CAWIGTENTEAFF. CDR3 in DNA: TGTGCCTGGATAGGGACAGAGAACACTGAAGCTTTCTTT.

This chain joins TRBV6-1 and TRBJ2-3, with a weak D call TRBD1 (6 bases). Germline loops: CDR1 MNHNS, CDR2 SASEGT. V was shortened by 4 bases and J by 6 bases, with 17 bases between the two germline ends. The CDR3 has 15 amino acids. CDR3 DNA: TGTGCCAGCAGTGGATGGGACAAGGTGTCGGATACGCAGTATTTT. As protein: CASSGWDKVSDTQYF.

The genes are TRBV19 and TRBJ2-2; 7 positions agree with TRBD1. The junction had 3 bases not matched to a gene; V was cut back by 4 bases and J by 1 base. Per germline, CDR1 LNHDA and CDR2 SQIVND (reference sequence). The CDR3 has 15 residues. CDR3 DNA sequence: TGTGCCAGTAGTACTTGGACAGGGAACACCGGGGAGCTGTTTTTT. Translating gives CASSTWTGNTGELFF.

The chain employs TRBV27 and TRBJ2-7; maybe TRBD2 (6 bases). The CDR3 totals 13 residues. CDR1 is MNHEY and CDR2 is SMNVEV in the germline V gene (reference sequence). The V gene lost 8 bases and the J gene lost 7 bases, with 18 bases spanning the gap. The CDR3, as DNA: TGTGCCAGCCGACTAGGGGCCCGAGGTGAGCAGTACTTC. Translated: CASRLGARGEQYF.

The genes are TRBV7-9 and TRBJ2-2; D gene uncertain. Germline V gene data show CDR1 as SEHNR and CDR2 as FQNEAQ (reference sequence). CDR3 size: 13 residues. V shed 2 bases and J shed 5 bases, with 6 bases lying between them. The CDR3 nucleotides are TGTGCCAGCAGCTTAAAAGGGACCGGGGAGCTGTTTTTT. It encodes CASSLKGTGELFF.

The rearrangement joins TRBV2 to TRBJ2-1; 9 bases align to TRBD2. The CDR3 runs to 19 residues. Per germline, CDR1 SNHLY and CDR2 FYNNEI. V was pared by 2 bases and J by 6 bases, with 17 bases of the junction left unmatched. This CDR3 reads CASSESPPVISGRSNEQFF. CDR3 sequence (DNA): TGTGCCAGCAGTGAATCCCCCCCAGTGATTAGCGGGAGATCCAATGAGCAGTTCTTC. Using reference TRBV2 and TRBJ2-1 for the parts outside the CDR3, the full variable domain is EPEVTQTPSHQVTQMGQEVILRCVPISNHLYFYWYRQILGQKVEFLVSFYNNEISEKSEIFDDQFSVERPDGSNFTLKIRSTKLEDSAMYFCASSESPPVISGRSNEQFFGPGTRLTVL.

The gene calls are TRBV6-2 or TRBV6-3 and TRBJ2-5, with TRBD1 as a possible D gene (6 bases). The CDR3 extends over 14 amino acids. Germline assignment: CDR1 MNHEY and CDR2 SVGEGT. V was clipped by 5 bases and J by 1 base, with 11 bases between them. The CDR3 loop is CASSTRQAQETQYF. The CDR3 DNA reads as TGTGCCAGCAGTACTAGACAGGCCCAAGAGACCCAGTACTTC.

The chain recombines TRBV6-2 or TRBV6-3 with TRBJ1-5, with D possibly matching TRBD1 (5 bases). V lost 5 bases and J 7 bases, leaving 21 bases between the germline ends. This CDR3 spans 16 amino acids. Germline CDR1 reads MNHEY; CDR2 reads SVGEGT. The CDR3: CASSIRPTTGVQPQHF. Here the CDR3 DNA reads TGTGCCAGCAGTATTCGTCCGACAACGGGGGTCCAGCCCCAGCATTTT.

The chain joins TRBV4-1 to TRBJ2-2; D remains ambiguous. Trimming left V 0 bases short and J 5 bases short, with 10 bases between. Germline-derived CDR1 and CDR2 are MGHRA and YSYEKL. CDR3 length: 15 residues. The CDR3: CASSQESDGTGELFF. In nucleotides, the CDR3 is TGCGCCAGCAGCCAAGAGTCCGACGGGACCGGGGAGCTGTTTTTT.

The chain employs TRBV10-3 and TRBJ2-1, with TRBD2 matching 14 bases. This CDR3 is 16 amino acids long. V shed 6 bases and J 4 bases; nucleotides not matched to a gene: 5. Germline CDR1 is ENHRY and CDR2 is SYGVKD. This chain's CDR3 is CAIRGTSGSSYNEQFF. CDR3 DNA: TGTGCCATCAGGGGGACTAGCGGGAGTTCTTACAATGAGCAGTTCTTC.